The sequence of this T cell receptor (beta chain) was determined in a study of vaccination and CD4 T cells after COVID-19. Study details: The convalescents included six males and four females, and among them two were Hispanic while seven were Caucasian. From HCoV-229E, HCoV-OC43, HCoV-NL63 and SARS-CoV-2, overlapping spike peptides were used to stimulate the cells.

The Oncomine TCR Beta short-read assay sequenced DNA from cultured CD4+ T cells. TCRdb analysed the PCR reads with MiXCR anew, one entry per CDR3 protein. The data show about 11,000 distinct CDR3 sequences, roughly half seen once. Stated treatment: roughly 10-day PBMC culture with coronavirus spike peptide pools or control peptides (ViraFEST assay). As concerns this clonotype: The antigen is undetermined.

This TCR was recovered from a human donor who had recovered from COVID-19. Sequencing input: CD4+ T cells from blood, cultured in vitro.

Written as DNA, the CDR3 is TGTGCCAGCAGCAAGGGGACTAGCTTGCCATCCTGCGAGCAGTACTTC. Translated: CASSKGTSLPSCEQYF. V gene TRBV21-1 combines with J gene TRBJ2-7; the table calls TRBD2, which could not be checked here. TRBV21-1 constitutes a pseudogene. This CDR3 contains 16 residues.